Following are 23 T cell receptor beta chains from one sample sequenced in a study of T cell responses to AZD1222 COVID-19 vaccine. The table came from immunoSEQ multiplex PCR; TCRdb's copy has only in-frame clones and leaves some out. The sample yields approximately 180,000 clones, roughly 90% seen once. The sample in question was peripheral blood, obtained on day 0 of AZD1222 vaccination. The receptors derive from an adult in good health.

The gene calls are TRBV19 and TRBJ2-3; 7 nucleotides match TRBD2. Germline lookup yields CDR1 LNHDA and CDR2 SQIVND (reference sequence). CDR3 length: 16 residues. V dropped 3 bases and J dropped 6; count of bases not matched to a gene: 12. The CDR3 DNA follows: TGTGCCAGTAGTATTTTCGGCGGGAGAGCGCCGGATACGCAGTATTTT. Translated: CASSIFGGRAPDTQYF.

This chain uses TRBV19 with TRBJ2-7, with D perhaps matching TRBD1 (6 bases). Trimming took 3 bases from V and 0 from J, leaving 12 bases between them. The CDR3 loop spans 15 amino acids. The germline gives CDR1 LNHDA, CDR2 SQIVND (reference sequence). The CDR3 coding sequence is TGTGCCAGTAGTATGGGGGCAGGCAGCTCCTACGAGCAGTACTTC. This codes for CASSMGAGSSYEQYF.

The chain is built from TRBV25-1 and TRBJ1-1, with D possibly matching TRBD1 (5 bases). There are 13 residues in the CDR3. V lost 8 bases and J lost 0, with 10 bases in between. Germline V gene sequence: CDR1 MGHDK, CDR2 SYGVNS. The CDR3 loop is CASLGEVNTEAFF. CDR3 nucleotides: TGTGCCAGCCTGGGGGAAGTGAACACTGAAGCTTTCTTT.

V gene TRBV6-5 combines with J gene TRBJ1-2; 7 bases are a match to TRBD1. Germline CDR1 is MNHEY and CDR2 is SVGAGI. The length of the CDR3 is 14 residues. With 5 bases clipped from V and 7 bases from J, the junction kept 10 bases outside the gene matches. CDR3 region: CASSPDRAGVGYTF. The CDR3 DNA reads TGTGCCAGCAGTCCTGACAGGGCAGGGGTTGGCTACACCTTC.

J is TRBJ1-1 and V is TRBV19; 7 bases match TRBD1. Germline trimming cut 5 bases from V and 1 base from J; bases unmatched to any gene: 7. Germline loops: CDR1 LNHDA, CDR2 SQIVND (reference sequence). The CDR3 runs to 15 residues. The CDR3 sequence: CASSRDRARNTEAFF. The CDR3 DNA sequence: TGTGCCAGTAGTCGCGACAGGGCCAGGAACACTGAAGCTTTCTTT.

The gene calls are TRBV2 and TRBJ1-5; D remains unclear. The CDR3 is 12 residues long. Per germline, CDR1 SNHLY and CDR2 FYNNEI. V gave up 4 bases and J gave up 7 bases, with 8 bases separating them. CDR3: CASSVFLQPQHF. Written as DNA, the CDR3 is TGTGCCAGCAGTGTTTTTTTACAGCCCCAGCATTTT.

The chain couples TRBV4-1 to TRBJ1-4, with a possible D match to TRBD1 (6 bases). Trimming took 4 bases from V and 5 from J, leaving 11 bases between them. Germline V gene lookup returns CDR1 MGHRA and CDR2 YSYEKL. The CDR3 contains 14 residues. For the CDR3, the DNA is TGCGCCAGCAGCCGGGGACAAGAAAATGAAAAACTGTTTTTT. Amino acids: CASSRGQENEKLFF.

This sequence joins TRBV19 and TRBJ1-1, with no clear D. This CDR3 contains 13 residues. The germline V and J ends were trimmed by 4 bases and 7 bases, with 13 bases remaining between them. Germline CDR1 LNHDA, CDR2 SQIVND (reference sequence). In nucleotides, the CDR3 is TGTGCCAGTAGTAAGAGGGAGACTAATGAAGCTTTCTTT. Residues: CASSKRETNEAFF.

The chain uses TRBV6-4 and TRBJ2-3; no clear D. Per the germline V gene, CDR1 is MRHNA and CDR2 is SNTAGT. CDR3 length: 15 residues. Trimming cost V 4 bases and J 3 bases, with 14 bases left between them. This chain's CDR3 is CASSAANRMTDTQYF. The CDR3 DNA reads as TGTGCCAGCAGTGCGGCAAATCGGATGACAGATACGCAGTATTTT.

This clone was observed a single time. The chain recombines TRBV5-4 with TRBJ2-5, with 7 bases aligning to TRBD2. This CDR3 is built from 17 residues. CDR1 SGHNT and CDR2 YYREEE come from the germline V gene (reference sequence). The V and J ends lost 7 bases and 9 bases, in that order; junction bases with no gene match: 24. CDR3 protein: CASSPVGSSGIGGSQYF. The CDR3 DNA reads as TGTGCCAGCTCCCCCGTGGGGTCTAGCGGTATTGGTGGGTCCCAGTACTTC.

The rearrangement joins TRBV10-3 to TRBJ2-1; TRBD1 matches 8 bases. Germline V CDR1 and CDR2: ENHRY, SYGVKD. The CDR3 sequence is 15 residues long. Germline trimming cut 3 bases from V and 3 bases from J; bases unmatched to any gene: 4. The CDR3 protein is CAISETGGDYNEQFF. CDR3 coding DNA: TGTGCCATCAGTGAAACAGGGGGAGACTACAATGAGCAGTTCTTC.

As DNA, the CDR3 is TGTGCCAGCGAGAGGGACCGACTCCGGGCTGAAGCTTTCTTT. Its protein is CASERDRLRAEAFF. V usage is TRBV6-5 and J usage is TRBJ1-1; D is perhaps TRBD1 (5 bases). The CDR3 runs to 14 residues. V dropped 8 bases and J dropped 6 bases, with 19 bases sitting between them. Germline V gives CDR1 MNHEY, CDR2 SVGAGI.

The CDR3 reads CASREPGSGNTIYF. The CDR3 DNA sequence: TGCGCCAGCCGGGAACCAGGGTCAGGAAACACCATATATTTT. The J gene is TRBJ1-3, the V gene TRBV4-1, with D maybe TRBD1 (5 bases). The CDR3 length is 14 residues. Germline CDR1 and CDR2: MGHRA and YSYEKL. Trimming removed 8 bases at V and 4 bases at J, with 15 bases between.

CDR3: CASAKGTGKGYTF. The CDR3 nucleotides are TGTGCCAGCGCTAAGGGGACAGGGAAAGGCTACACCTTC. V usage is TRBV27 and J usage is TRBJ1-2; 9 bases are shared with TRBD1. CDR1 and CDR2 (germline): MNHEY, SMNVEV (reference sequence). The CDR3 runs to 13 residues. The ends lost 8 bases at V and 8 bases at J; junction bases unmatched: 9.

The chain recombines TRBV6-5 with TRBJ1-1; TRBD1 agrees at 7 bases. The V gene end was trimmed by 5 bases and the J gene end by 2 bases; junction bases not matched to a gene: 2. Germline CDR1 MNHEY, CDR2 SVGAGI. CDR3 length equals 13 residues. The CDR3: CASSRDSNTEAFF. As DNA, the CDR3 is TGTGCCAGCAGTCGGGACAGCAACACTGAAGCTTTCTTT.

The chain links TRBV15 to TRBJ1-1; the D is unclear. The ends were cut back, 5 bases at V and 0 bases at J, with 4 bases in the middle. The CDR3 covers 12 residues. CDR1 LNHNV and CDR2 YYDKDF come from the germline V gene (reference sequence). CDR3 DNA sequence: TGTGCCACCAGCTCGCTGAACACTGAAGCTTTCTTT. Translating gives CATSSLNTEAFF.

The chain combines TRBV10-3 with TRBJ1-2; possibly TRBD1 for D (5 bases). V was clipped by 7 bases and J by 4 bases, with 13 bases between them. This CDR3 has 13 residues. Looked up from germline, CDR1 is ENHRY and CDR2 is SYGVKD. The CDR3 DNA sequence: TGTGCCATCAATTCCGGGGCCTCCTATGGCTACACCTTC. It translates to CAINSGASYGYTF.

The J gene is TRBJ2-7, the V gene TRBV28; D is unclear. This CDR3 region has 14 residues. The germline V gene has CDR1 MDHEN and CDR2 SYDVKM. With 4 bases removed from V and 3 bases from J, the gap between germline ends came to 13 bases. This chain's CDR3 is CASSSDTALYEQYF. CDR3 nucleotides: TGTGCCAGCAGTTCTGACACGGCCCTCTACGAGCAGTACTTC.

The genes are TRBV27 and TRBJ2-7; D gene unclear. The CDR3 is 15 amino acids. CDR1 and CDR2 (germline): MNHEY, SMNVEV (reference sequence). Trimming removed 5 bases at V and 1 base at J, with 15 bases between. The CDR3 loop is CASSPAGSYSYEQYF. The CDR3 DNA sequence: TGTGCCAGCAGTCCAGCCGGGTCCTATTCCTACGAGCAGTACTTC.

V is TRBV7-2 and J is TRBJ2-1; 10 positions agree with TRBD2. Germline V lookup: CDR1 SGHTA, CDR2 FQGNSA. There are 16 residues in the CDR3. The V segment lost 2 bases and the J segment 7 bases; nucleotides outside the gene matches: 8. In DNA, the CDR3 is TGTGCCAGCAGCTTATATCCTAGCGGGAGAGGAAATGAGCAGTTCTTC. Translated: CASSLYPSGRGNEQFF.

With respect to this clone: The same CDR3 can be traced to other DNA sequences in this sample. This chain connects TRBV11-2 to TRBJ2-7, with D perhaps matching TRBD2 (6 bases). Germline V CDR1 and CDR2: SGHAT, FQNNGV. Trimming left V 3 bases short and J 0 bases short, with 6 bases between. The CDR3 has 13 amino acids. Here the CDR3 DNA reads TGTGCCAGCAGCTTCGGGAGCTCCTACGAGCAGTACTTC. Residues: CASSFGSSYEQYF. Full variable domain (rest looked up from reference TRBV11-2 and TRBJ2-7): EAGVAQSPRYKIIEKRQSVAFWCNPISGHATLYWYQQILGQGPKLLIQFQNNGVVDDSQLPKDRFSAERLKGVDSTLKIQPAKLEDSAVYLCASSFGSSYEQYFGPGTRLTVT.

The chain couples TRBV7-8 to TRBJ2-4, with 8 nucleotides matching TRBD2. V dropped 1 base and J dropped 4; count of bases not matched to a gene: 9. The germline V gene has CDR1 SGHVS and CDR2 FQNEAQ. The CDR3 length is 17 residues. In DNA, the CDR3 is TGTGCCAGCAGCTTAGGTTGGGCGGGGGGTCATAAAAACATTCAGTACTTC. Residues: CASSLGWAGGHKNIQYF.

The chain links TRBV29-1 to TRBJ1-1; D remains ambiguous. The germline V gene encodes CDR1 SQVTM and CDR2 ANQGSEA. Trimming removed 6 bases at V and 7 bases at J, with 9 bases between. The CDR3 runs to 10 residues. The CDR3 DNA is TGCAGCGTGGCCGATTATGAAGCTTTCTTT. Protein: CSVADYEAFF.